This T cell receptor (beta chain) was captured by sequencing in a study of shared clonotypes between healthy human individuals. Across the whole study: Every donor yielded three CD4 naive, three CD4 memory, two CD8 naive and one CD8 memory plate.

The germline CDR1 and CDR2 sequences are SGHKS and YYEKEE (reference sequence). Germline trimming cut 2 bases from V and 3 bases from J; bases unmatched to any gene: 0. CDR3 length equals 14 residues. Points from the study as a whole: The study found about 5% of naive CD4 clonotypes shared across a few donors. Among donors, the sharing of clonotypes was expected to be influenced by sequencing depth. Against clonotypes common to all four donors, non-shared ones had lower generation probabilities.

The protocol was immunoSEQ multiplex PCR, while the TCRdb copy is restricted to in-frame clones and leaves out a portion. The sample has some 2,400,000 clones, about 94% seen once. A remark on this clone: Antigen specificity is unknown.

The chain couples TRBV5-5 to TRBJ1-4; the match to TRBD1 covers 8 bases. The receptor was derived from a man between 18 and 29 years old in good health. Sequencing used naive CD4+ T cells sorted from blood. Specified subset: CD45RA+ positively selected. The CDR3 DNA sequence: TGTGCCAGCAGCTTACAGGGGGCTAATGAAAAACTGTTTTTT. Protein: CASSLQGANEKLFF. Using reference TRBV5-5 and TRBJ1-4 for the parts outside the CDR3, the full variable domain is DAGVTQSPTHLIKTRGQQVTLRCSPISGHKSVSWYQQVLGQGPQFIFQYYEKEERGRGNFPDRFSARQFPNYSSELNVNALLLGDSALYLCASSLQGANEKLFFGSGTQLSVL.